This TCR beta chain was obtained from a study of cytomegalovirus exposure and HLA in healthy donors. A multiplex PCR was run with 60 Vbeta primers and 13 Jbeta primers. Sequenced by immunoSEQ multiplex PCR; TCRdb stores in-frame clones only, minus some. The data show 120,000 to 150,000 clones, 80% to 85% seen once. The CDR3 length is 15 residues. Trimming removed 4 bases at V and 6 bases at J, with 16 bases between. Per germline, CDR1 MDHEN and CDR2 SYDVKM. Study-level points and caveats: The authors later found most CMV-associated TCR beta chains appeared HLA-restricted. As was reported, the HLA-A and HLA-B alleles of most subjects were accurately predicted from TCR beta sequences.

To note about this clone: Its antigen remains unknown.

The sequence was obtained from a woman in her twenties or thirties in good health and CMV-seronegative. The genes are TRBV28 and TRBJ1-5, with D possibly matching TRBD1 (5 bases). The sequencing input was PBMCs. The CDR3 loop is CASSSPFTGFQPQHF. The CDR3 DNA reads as TGTGCCAGCAGTTCTCCATTTACAGGTTTTCAGCCCCAGCATTTT.